This T cell receptor (beta chain) was identified during a study of breast tumors, draining lymph nodes, adjacent tissues. Each CDR3 protein gets one entry after TCRdb re-called the multiplex PCR reads with MiXCR. The sample carries 200,000 to 300,000 distinct CDR3 sequences, around 30% recorded once. The lymph nodes were axillary draining lymph nodes from breast cancer patients. CDR1 and CDR2 from the germline V gene are LGHDT and YNNKEL (reference sequence). CDR3 length: 13 amino acids. This clonotype came up a few times. What it recognizes is unknown. Relative to the germline gene, one junction end is altered; a read error may explain this. Study-wide results and caveats: Tumor TCR diversity was below lymph nodes but above nontumor tissue.

The gene calls are TRBV3-1 and TRBJ2-3; D may be TRBD1 or TRBD2 (5 bases each). The clonotype comes from a female donor with breast cancer. Some clones in this sample may be carry-over from other donors' samples. Specimen: axillary lymph node tissue. CDR3 residues: CARSAGTTDTQYF. In DNA, the CDR3 is TGTGCCCGCAGCGCCGGGACCACAGATACGCAGTATTTT.